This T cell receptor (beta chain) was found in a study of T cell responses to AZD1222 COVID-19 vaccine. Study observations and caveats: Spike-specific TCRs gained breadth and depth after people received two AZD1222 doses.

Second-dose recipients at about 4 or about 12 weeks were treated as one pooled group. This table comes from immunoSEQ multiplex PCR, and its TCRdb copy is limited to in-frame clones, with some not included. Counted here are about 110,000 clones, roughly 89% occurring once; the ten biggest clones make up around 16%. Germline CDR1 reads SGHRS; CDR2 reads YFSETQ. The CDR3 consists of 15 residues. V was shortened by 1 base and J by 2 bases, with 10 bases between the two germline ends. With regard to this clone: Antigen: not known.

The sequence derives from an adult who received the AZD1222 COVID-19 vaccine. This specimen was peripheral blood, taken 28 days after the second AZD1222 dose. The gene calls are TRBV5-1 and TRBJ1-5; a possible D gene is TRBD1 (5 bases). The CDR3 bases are TGCGCCAGCAGCTTGCAGGGCGGTGGCAATCAGCCCCAGCATTTT. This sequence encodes CASSLQGGGNQPQHF.